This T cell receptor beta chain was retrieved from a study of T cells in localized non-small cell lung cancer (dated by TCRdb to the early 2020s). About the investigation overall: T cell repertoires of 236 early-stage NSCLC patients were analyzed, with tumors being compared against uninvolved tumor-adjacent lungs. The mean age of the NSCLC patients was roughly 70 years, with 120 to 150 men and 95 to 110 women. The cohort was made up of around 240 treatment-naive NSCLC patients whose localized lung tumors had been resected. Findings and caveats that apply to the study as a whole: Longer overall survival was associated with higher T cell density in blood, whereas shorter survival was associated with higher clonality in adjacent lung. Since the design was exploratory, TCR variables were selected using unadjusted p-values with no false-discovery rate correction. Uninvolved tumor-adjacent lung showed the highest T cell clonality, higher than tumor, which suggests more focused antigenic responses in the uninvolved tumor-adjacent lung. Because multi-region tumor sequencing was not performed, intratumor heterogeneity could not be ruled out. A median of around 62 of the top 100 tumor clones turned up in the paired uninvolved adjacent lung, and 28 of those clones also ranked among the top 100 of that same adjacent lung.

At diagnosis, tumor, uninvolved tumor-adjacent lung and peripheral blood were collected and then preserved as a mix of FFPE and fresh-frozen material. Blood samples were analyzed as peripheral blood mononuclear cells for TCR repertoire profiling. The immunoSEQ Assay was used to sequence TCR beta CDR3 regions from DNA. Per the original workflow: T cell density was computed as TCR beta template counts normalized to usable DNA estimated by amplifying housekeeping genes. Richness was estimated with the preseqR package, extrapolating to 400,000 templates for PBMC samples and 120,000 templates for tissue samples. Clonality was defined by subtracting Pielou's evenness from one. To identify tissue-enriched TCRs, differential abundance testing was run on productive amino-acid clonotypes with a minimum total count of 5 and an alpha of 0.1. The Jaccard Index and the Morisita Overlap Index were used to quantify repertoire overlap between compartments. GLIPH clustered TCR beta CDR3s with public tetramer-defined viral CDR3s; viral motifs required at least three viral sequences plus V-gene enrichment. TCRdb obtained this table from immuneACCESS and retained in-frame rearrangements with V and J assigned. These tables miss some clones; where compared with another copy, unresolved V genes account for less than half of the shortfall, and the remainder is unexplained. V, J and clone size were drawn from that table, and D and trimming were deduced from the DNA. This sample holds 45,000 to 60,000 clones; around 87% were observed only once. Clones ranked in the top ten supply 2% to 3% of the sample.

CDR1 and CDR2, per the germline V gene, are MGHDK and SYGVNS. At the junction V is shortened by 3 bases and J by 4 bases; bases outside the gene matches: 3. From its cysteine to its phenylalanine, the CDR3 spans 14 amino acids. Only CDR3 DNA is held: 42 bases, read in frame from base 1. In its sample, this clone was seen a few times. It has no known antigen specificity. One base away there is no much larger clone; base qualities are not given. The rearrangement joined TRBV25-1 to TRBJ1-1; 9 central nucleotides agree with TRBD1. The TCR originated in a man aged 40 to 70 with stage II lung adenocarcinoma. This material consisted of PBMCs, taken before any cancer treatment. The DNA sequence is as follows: TGTGCCAGCAGTGAGGGACAGGGTATCACTGAAGCTTTCTTT. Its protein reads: CASSEGQGITEAFF.